This TCR beta chain was found in a study of shared clonotypes between healthy human individuals. At the level of the study: Each donor contributed plates that comprised three CD4 naive, three CD4 memory, two CD8 naive and one CD8 memory. Study-wide results and caveats: In the sorted subsets, rarefaction showed sequencing was incomplete despite large depth.

The authors ran the assay at deep level. The data were produced by immunoSEQ multiplex PCR, yet TCRdb's version contains in-frame clones alone and is incomplete. Of a few million clones in the sample, 93% were seen once. Only one count was recorded for this clone. What it recognizes is unknown. The CDR3 totals 13 residues. V was cut by 6 bases and J by 9 bases, with 15 bases left in between. From germline, CDR1 is MDHEN and CDR2 SYDVKM. Sequencing used naive CD4+ T cells from PBMCs. Subset specified: CD45RA+ positively selected. The V call is TRBV28, the J call TRBJ2-1; D remains unclear. The clonotype comes from a man aged 18-30 years in good health. Some clones in this sample may be carry-over from other donors' samples. CDR3 sequence: CASSPGWPAEQFF. Written as DNA, the CDR3 is TGTGCCAGCAGCCCAGGTTGGCCGGCTGAGCAGTTCTTC.